This entry lists 21 T cell receptor beta chains sequenced from one sample in a study of blood T cells in healthy people across ages. PCR was performed a second time for about 7 to 12 cycles using a sample-barcoded 5' primer and a J-beta primer mix. Each CDR3 protein is one row after TCRdb ran MiXCR on the 5' RACE reads. This table has some 760,000 distinct CDR3 sequences, 20% to 25% appearing once. This sample also appeared in a second study, on T cells of mothers and their children.

The sequenced sample was blood. The source is a boy between 10 and 17 years old in good health.

This rearrangement joins TRBV5-6 to TRBJ2-1, with 8 bases fitting TRBD2. This CDR3 contains 15 residues. The germline V gene encodes CDR1 SGHDT and CDR2 YYEEEE. V dropped 2 bases and J dropped 2; count of bases not matched to a gene: 3. CDR3 bases: TGTGCCAGCAGCTTCGCGGGAGGCACCTACAATGAGCAGTTCTTC. Translating it yields CASSFAGGTYNEQFF.

This clonotype was observed many times. The chain has TRBV7-2 and TRBJ2-1, with unresolved D. Trimming stripped 1 base from V and 7 bases from J, with 14 bases between. Germline CDR1 SGHTA, CDR2 FQGNSA. This CDR3 region has 15 residues. The CDR3 sequence is CASSLVADWLNEQFF. The CDR3, as DNA: TGTGCCAGCAGCTTAGTTGCCGACTGGCTTAATGAGCAGTTCTTC.

A few counts support this clonotype. Germline is not matched at one junction end, which may reflect a read error. The rearrangement joins TRBV7-9 to TRBJ2-1; 10 bases are shared with TRBD2. The CDR3 totals 15 residues. Germline V lookup: CDR1 SEHNR, CDR2 FQNEAQ (reference sequence). The DNA for the CDR3 is TGTGCCTGCAGCCCTAGCGGGAGCTTCGGTAATGAGCAGTTCTTC. It translates to CACSPSGSFGNEQFF.

This clonotype was picked up a small number of times. The rearrangement links TRBV4-2 to TRBJ2-3, with a possible D match to TRBD2 (5 bases). Per germline, CDR1 LGHNA and CDR2 YNFKEQ. Trimming stripped 0 bases from V and 6 bases from J, with 16 bases between. CDR3 length: 16 amino acids. CDR3 DNA sequence: TGTGCCAGCAGCCAAGATCCCGAACCGAGAGGGGATACGCAGTATTTT. This translates into CASSQDPEPRGDTQYF.

V is TRBV29-1 and J is TRBJ1-2; D remains ambiguous. The CDR3 covers 12 residues. Trimming shortened V by 6 bases and J by 0 bases, and 8 bases separated the two germline ends. Germline lookup yields CDR1 SQVTM and CDR2 ANQGSEA. The CDR3 sequence: CSVYKANYGYTF. The CDR3 DNA reads TGCAGCGTCTACAAAGCTAACTATGGCTACACCTTC.

This clonotype has just a few counts. This sequence joins TRBV10-3 and TRBJ2-7; D is unclear. Looked up from germline, CDR1 is ENHRY and CDR2 is SYGVKD. Deletions cut 7 bases from V and 0 bases from J, with 13 bases between. This CDR3 is 14 amino acids long. In DNA, the CDR3 is TGTGCCATCAATCAGGCCGCGGACTCCTACGAGCAGTACTTC. Translated, it gives CAINQAADSYEQYF.

The chain couples TRBV6-2 or TRBV6-3 to TRBJ2-1; D unresolved. Germline V gene lookup returns CDR1 MNHEY and CDR2 SVGEGT. This CDR3 region has 13 residues. Trimming took off 5 bases at V and 7 bases at J, with 12 bases between the two ends. CDR3 nucleotide sequence: TGTGCCAGCAGTCCAATAGTTCTGAATGAGCAGTTCTTC. Translation: CASSPIVLNEQFF.

This clonotype was recorded only once. J is TRBJ1-2 and V is TRBV10-3; D gene ambiguous. Germline CDR1 and CDR2: ENHRY and SYGVKD. This CDR3 spans 13 amino acids. V lost 7 bases, J lost 2 bases, and 11 bases lay in between. CDR3 sequence: CAITQRLNYGYTF. The CDR3 DNA reads as TGTGCCATCACCCAGAGGCTGAACTATGGCTACACCTTC.

This clonotype was observed at least ten times. This rearrangement joins TRBV12-3 or TRBV12-4 to TRBJ2-2; D uncertain. V was clipped by 6 bases and J by 5 bases, with 10 bases between them. The CDR3 sequence is 13 residues long. The CDR3 DNA sequence: TGTGCCAGCAGCCAAGGGCTTACCGGGGAGCTGTTTTTT. Translated: CASSQGLTGELFF.

The rearrangement uses TRBV12-3 or TRBV12-4 and TRBJ1-2; tentatively, D is TRBD1 (5 bases). The CDR3 is 14 amino acids. V lost 2 bases to trimming and J lost 6 bases, with 13 bases between them. CDR3 DNA: TGTGCCAGCAGTTTAACCCAGGGAGGAGATGGCTACACCTTC. As protein: CASSLTQGGDGYTF.

DNA of the CDR3: TGTGCCAGCAGCTTAGCTCCCGGGACTAGCGCTAGCGAAGTCCCGACAGATACGCAGTATTTT. Translating gives CASSLAPGTSASEVPTDTQYF. The chain combines TRBV11-1 with TRBJ2-3, with 10 nucleotides matching TRBD2. The CDR3 is 21 residues long. Germline values: CDR1 SGHAT, CDR2 FQDESV (reference sequence). V dropped 0 bases and J dropped 3; count of bases not matched to a gene: 18.

This clonotype was recorded a few times. This chain links TRBV13 with TRBJ1-1; possible D gene TRBD1, 6 bases. The ends were cut back, 5 bases at V and 0 bases at J, with 25 bases in the middle. The CDR3 extends over 19 amino acids. The germline V gene encodes CDR1 PRHDT and CDR2 FYEKMQ (reference sequence). CDR3 sequence (DNA): TGTGCCAGCAGCGCTATCTACGGGGCAGGGGAACCTATGAACACTGAAGCTTTCTTT. Translation gives CASSAIYGAGEPMNTEAFF.

The chain carries TRBV29-1 and TRBJ2-3; TRBD2 matches at 9 bases. In germline, CDR1 is SQVTM, CDR2 ANQGSEA. There are 15 residues in the CDR3. Unmatched junction bases numbered 7, after V lost 4 bases and J lost 2 bases. The DNA of the CDR3 is TGCAGCGTTGTAGGGCCTAGCGGGATCACAGATACGCAGTATTTT. This gives the protein CSVVGPSGITDTQYF.

There are a few counts of this clonotype. The junction departs from germline at one end; a sequencing error may be responsible. The rearrangement uses TRBV6-1 and TRBJ2-5, with 7 bases that match TRBD1. Germline V gene data show CDR1 as MNHNS and CDR2 as SASEGT. The CDR3 contains 15 residues. CDR3 sequence reads: CANSRYTRGQETQYF. The CDR3 coding sequence is TGTGCCAACAGTAGATATACCAGGGGGCAAGAGACCCAGTACTTC.

This clonotype was recorded a few times. The J gene is TRBJ2-1, the V gene TRBV7-2; D perhaps matches TRBD1 (5 bases). V lost 3 bases and J 2 bases, leaving 14 bases between the germline ends. CDR3 size: 16 residues. Germline lookup yields CDR1 SGHTA and CDR2 FQGNSA. The CDR3 DNA reads TGTGCCAGCAGCTTCTTTGCAGGGATCACCTACAATGAGCAGTTCTTC. Its translation: CASSFFAGITYNEQFF. Based on the CDR3 plus reference TRBV7-2 and TRBJ2-1, the full variable domain is GAGVSQSPSNKVTEKGKDVELRCDPISGHTALYWYRQSLGQGLEFLIYFQGNSAPDKSGLPSDRFSAERTGGSVSTLTIQRTQQEDSAVYLCASSFFAGITYNEQFFGPGTRLTVL.

The chain joins TRBV14 to TRBJ2-1, with D possibly TRBD1 on 5 matching bases. V lost 2 bases to trimming and J lost 1 base, with 18 bases between them. The germline gives CDR1 SGHDN, CDR2 FVKESK. The length of the CDR3 is 18 residues. CDR3 in amino acids: CASSQIPGARVSYNEQFF. As DNA, the CDR3 is TGTGCCAGCAGCCAAATACCCGGCGCCAGGGTTTCCTACAATGAGCAGTTCTTC. Using reference TRBV14 and TRBJ2-1 for the parts outside the CDR3, the full variable domain is EAGVTQFPSHSVIEKGQTVTLRCDPISGHDNLYWYRRVMGKEIKFLLHFVKESKQDESGMPNNRFLAERTGGTYSTLKVQPAELEDSGVYFCASSQIPGARVSYNEQFFGPGTRLTVL.

V is TRBV25-1 and J is TRBJ2-3; possible D gene TRBD2, 6 bases. The V and J ends lost 4 bases and 2 bases respectively, with 10 bases between them. The CDR3 length is 14 residues. Germline assignment: CDR1 MGHDK and CDR2 SYGVNS. The chain's CDR3 is CASSVSGPTDTQYF. CDR3 nucleotide sequence: TGTGCCAGCAGTGTAAGCGGGCCCACAGATACGCAGTATTTT.

This clonotype has a handful of counts. The rearrangement joins TRBV12-3 or TRBV12-4 to TRBJ1-4; D is unresolved. The CDR3 is 14 amino acids. The V end lost 5 bases, the J end lost 4 bases, and 11 bases lay between the germline ends. The CDR3 region has the DNA TGTGCCAGCAGTCCCGGGTCCTATAATGAAAAACTGTTTTTT. Translated, it gives CASSPGSYNEKLFF.

This rearrangement joins TRBV4-2 to TRBJ1-1; a weak D match, TRBD1 (5 bases). V lost 1 base to trimming and J lost 2 bases, with 8 bases between them. Germline V gene data show CDR1 as LGHNA and CDR2 as YNFKEQ. There are 14 residues in the CDR3. The CDR3 reads CASSQGQPNTEAFF. CDR3 nucleotides: TGTGCCAGCAGCCAAGGACAGCCCAACACTGAAGCTTTCTTT.

This clonotype was counted only a few times. V gene TRBV7-6 combines with J gene TRBJ1-4; D call uncertain. CDR1 is SGHVS, CDR2 FNYEAQ, per germline. The CDR3 is 14 amino acids. Trimming took off 3 bases at V and 6 bases at J, with 11 bases between the two ends. The CDR3 sequence is CASSLSTLYEKLFF. DNA for the CDR3: TGTGCCAGCAGCTTGAGTACATTGTATGAAAAACTGTTTTTT.

This clonotype was detected only a few times. The V call is TRBV7-2, the J call TRBJ2-7, with TRBD2 matching 7 bases. The V and J ends lost 6 bases and 4 bases, in that order; junction bases with no gene match: 6. Germline V lookup: CDR1 SGHTA, CDR2 FQGNSA. This CDR3 is built from 13 residues. CDR3 nucleotides: TGTGCCAGCAGAGTAGCGGGTCGATACGAGCAGTACTTC. It encodes CASRVAGRYEQYF.